Shown below are 13 T cell receptor beta chains from a single sample sequenced in a study of CD8 T cells in ankylosing spondylitis. TCRdb itself ran the 5' RACE reads through MiXCR, one entry per CDR3 protein. The data hold 30,000 to 40,000 distinct CDR3 sequences, with over 9% observed a single time. The sequenced sample was blood, either unsorted or a sorted T cell fraction (not recorded which). Receptors originate from a male donor with ankylosing spondylitis or in good health (not recorded which).

This clonotype was detected many times. The rearrangement joins TRBV6-1 to TRBJ2-2; D is unresolved. The CDR3 consists of 12 residues. CDR1 and CDR2 (germline): MNHNS, SASEGT. V gave up 6 bases and J gave up 4 bases, with 6 bases separating them. CDR3 sequence: CASRTRTGELFF. The CDR3 DNA follows: TGTGCCAGCAGGACGCGCACCGGGGAGCTGTTTTTT.

This clonotype came up many times. V gene TRBV4-1 combines with J gene TRBJ2-3; 7 nucleotides line up with TRBD2. The CDR3 consists of 16 residues. Germline CDR1 is MGHRA and CDR2 is YSYEKL. After removal of 5 bases from V and 1 base from J, the junction contained 9 bases not matched to a gene. The CDR3 DNA reads as TGCGCCAGCAGCTCCTTGGGAGGGTTTCGCACAGATACGCAGTATTTT. Amino acids: CASSSLGGFRTDTQYF.

This clonotype appeared many times. The V and J genes are TRBV27 and TRBJ2-3; TRBD2 agrees at 13 bases. V shed 6 bases and J 3 bases; nucleotides not matched to a gene: 18. The CDR3 contains 20 residues. The germline gives CDR1 MNHEY, CDR2 SMNVEV (reference sequence). CDR3 sequence: CASRTRWKTGTSGKTDTQYF. As DNA, the CDR3 is TGTGCCAGCAGAACGCGCTGGAAGACCGGGACTAGCGGGAAGACAGATACGCAGTATTTT.

There are many counts of this clonotype. This chain uses TRBV7-6 with TRBJ2-3, with unresolved D. CDR1 is SGHVS and CDR2 is FNYEAQ in the germline V gene. V lost 5 bases, J lost 1 base, and 10 bases lay in between. The CDR3 runs 14 residues. The CDR3 sequence: CASSLEAGTDTQYF. The DNA for the CDR3 is TGTGCCAGCAGCCTTGAGGCCGGCACAGATACGCAGTATTTT. The complete variable domain, with remaining parts taken from reference TRBV7-6 and TRBJ2-3, reads GAGVSQSPRYKVTKRGQDVALRCDPISGHVSLYWYRQALGQGPEFLTYFNYEAQQDKSGLPNDRFSAERPEGSISTLTIQRTEQRDSAMYRCASSLEAGTDTQYFGPGTRLTVL.

In this sample, this clonotype turned up many times. This chain uses TRBV9 with TRBJ2-1; D perhaps matches TRBD2 (6 bases). From germline, CDR1 is SGDLS and CDR2 YYNGEE. The V end lost 0 bases, the J end lost 1 base, and 14 bases lay between the germline ends. The CDR3 consists of 17 residues. The CDR3 DNA follows: TGTGCCAGCAGCGTAGATCCCTTGGGGGGATCCTACAATGAGCAGTTCTTC. Protein: CASSVDPLGGSYNEQFF.

This clonotype was counted ten times or more. This chain connects TRBV19 to TRBJ2-6; D ambiguous. Trimming pared 4 bases from V and 0 bases from J, leaving 7 bases between. This CDR3 contains 15 residues. Germline CDR1 reads LNHDA; CDR2 reads SQIVND (reference sequence). DNA for the CDR3: TGTGCCAGTAGTAGAGATAGCTCTGGGGCCAACGTCCTGACTTTC. Translated, it gives CASSRDSSGANVLTF.

This clonotype was picked up many times. The CDR3 DNA reads TGTGCCACCAGTGATTTGTACCCCGGAGGCGAGCAGTACTTC. Protein product: CATSDLYPGGEQYF. The J gene is TRBJ2-7, the V gene TRBV24-1; D is perhaps TRBD2 (5 bases). CDR3 length equals 14 residues. CDR1 and CDR2 from the germline V gene are KGHDR and SFDVKD. With 0 bases removed from V and 6 bases from J, the gap between germline ends came to 11 bases.

This clonotype was seen at least ten times. V gene TRBV25-1 combines with J gene TRBJ2-3, with D possibly being TRBD1 (5 bases). Germline values: CDR1 MGHDK, CDR2 SYGVNS. With 1 base removed from V and 1 base from J, the gap between germline ends came to 9 bases. The CDR3 loop spans 15 amino acids. The CDR3 sequence: CASSEWGTGTDTQYF. Here the CDR3 DNA reads TGTGCCAGCAGTGAATGGGGCACAGGCACAGATACGCAGTATTTT.

This clonotype was observed at least ten times. This chain joins TRBV28 and TRBJ1-3; 11 positions agree with TRBD1. Germline CDR1 MDHEN, CDR2 SYDVKM. V gave up 8 bases and J gave up 3 bases; unmatched junction bases: 3. CDR3 length: 14 amino acids. The CDR3 DNA reads TGTGCCAGCCGGACAGGGGGCAGTGGAAACACCATATATTTT. This translates into CASRTGGSGNTIYF.

This clonotype appeared many times. The CDR3 region has the DNA TGTGCCAGCAGCCAAGAGTCGGCGGGAGAGGGCCCTCGCGAGCAGTACTTC. As protein: CASSQESAGEGPREQYF. This chain connects TRBV4-2 to TRBJ2-7; TRBD2 matches at 7 bases. The junction had 14 bases not matched to a gene; V was cut back by 0 bases and J by 6 bases. This CDR3 has 17 amino acids. Germline V gene sequence: CDR1 LGHNA, CDR2 YNFKEQ.

This clonotype was recorded many times. The rearrangement links TRBV29-1 to TRBJ1-3, with a tentative D call TRBD1 (6 bases). Trimming took off 7 bases at V and 1 base at J, with 11 bases between the two ends. The CDR3 has 13 residues. Germline V lookup: CDR1 SQVTM, CDR2 ANQGSEA. CDR3: CSAITGSGNTIYF. The CDR3 bases are TGCAGCGCGATAACAGGGTCTGGAAACACCATATATTTT.

With respect to this clonotype: A clone one base away is much larger, so this may be a read error. The V and J genes are TRBV7-9 and TRBJ2-7, with TRBD1 identical over 8 bases. This CDR3 region has 14 residues. Per the germline V gene, CDR1 is SEHNR and CDR2 is FQNEAQ (reference sequence). CDR3 protein: CASSRQGWAYEQDF. In DNA form, the CDR3 reads TGTGCCAGCAGCCGACAGGGGTGGGCCTACGAGCAGGACTTC.

This clonotype occurred many times. V usage is TRBV27 and J usage is TRBJ1-6; weak D call: TRBD1 (6 bases). V was trimmed by 5 bases and J by 4 bases, leaving 18 bases between them. The CDR3 spans 17 residues. Germline assignment: CDR1 MNHEY and CDR2 SMNVEV (reference sequence). The CDR3: CASSPLNRARYNSPLHF. The DNA for the CDR3 is TGTGCCAGCAGTCCCCTCAACAGGGCGAGGTATAATTCACCCCTCCACTTT.